One T cell receptor beta chain is described in this entry. Its target is not known. The repertoire was sequenced with immunoSEQ multiplex PCR; TCRdb's copy has only in-frame clones and lacks some. The sample has some 64,000 clones; approximately 89% are singletons. The sample is drawn from a study of PD-1 blockade in classical Hodgkin lymphoma. Study-wide results and limits: Lower baseline TCR diversity was reported for newly diagnosed patients than for healthy donors.

Relapses following autologous stem cell transplantation were seen in all patients, with brentuximab vedotin exposure varying. In germline, CDR1 is MNHNY, CDR2 SVGAGI (reference sequence). Trimming removed 6 bases from V and 3 bases from J; junction bases left unmatched: 4. The length of the CDR3 is 13 residues. Sample: peripheral blood mononuclear cells (PBMCs), taken at baseline. The chain combines TRBV6-6 with TRBJ2-7; TRBD1 aligns across 8 bases. This TCR derives from a human donor with classical Hodgkin lymphoma. The CDR3 DNA reads as TGTGCCAGCAGGTCTGGACAGGGCTACGAGCAGTACTTC. Protein: CASRSGQGYEQYF.